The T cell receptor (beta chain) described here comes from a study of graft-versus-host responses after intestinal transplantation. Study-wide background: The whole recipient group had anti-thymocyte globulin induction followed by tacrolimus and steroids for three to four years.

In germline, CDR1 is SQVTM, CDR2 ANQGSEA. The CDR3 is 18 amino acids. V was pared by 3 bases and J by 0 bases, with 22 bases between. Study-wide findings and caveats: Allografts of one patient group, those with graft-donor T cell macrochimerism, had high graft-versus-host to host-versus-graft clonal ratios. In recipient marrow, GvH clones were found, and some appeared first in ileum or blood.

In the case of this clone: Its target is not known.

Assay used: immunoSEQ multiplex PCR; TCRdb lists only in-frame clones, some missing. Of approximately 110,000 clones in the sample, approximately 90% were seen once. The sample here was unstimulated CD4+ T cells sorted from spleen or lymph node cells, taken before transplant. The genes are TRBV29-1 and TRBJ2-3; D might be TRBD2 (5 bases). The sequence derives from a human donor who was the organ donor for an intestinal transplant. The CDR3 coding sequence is TGCAGCGTTGACGGACTCGGTAAGACCCGAATAAGCACAGATACGCAGTATTTT. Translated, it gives CSVDGLGKTRISTDTQYF.